This paragraph reports one TCR beta chain. Antigen: not known. Using its own MiXCR run on the 5' RACE reads, TCRdb lists one record per CDR3 protein. The repertoire holds a few hundred thousand distinct CDR3 sequences, with roughly 3.5% as singletons. The sample is drawn from a study of T cells after yellow fever vaccination. This CDR3 is built from 11 residues. Germline values: CDR1 DFQATT, CDR2 SNEGSKA (reference sequence). V shed 5 bases and J shed 5 bases, with 9 bases lying between them. Study-level points and caveats: Post-booster repertoires contained most primary-vaccination clones again (about 95% CD4, roughly 91% CD8).

The chain links TRBV20-1 to TRBJ2-5, with D tentatively TRBD1 or TRBD2 (5 bases each). The TCR was taken from a man aged 18 to 29 who received the YFV17D yellow fever vaccine. The source material was PBMCs, sampled on the day of the yellow fever booster vaccination. The CDR3 region is CSAGTVETQYF. In DNA, the CDR3 is TGCAGTGCTGGGACGGTGGAGACCCAGTACTTC.